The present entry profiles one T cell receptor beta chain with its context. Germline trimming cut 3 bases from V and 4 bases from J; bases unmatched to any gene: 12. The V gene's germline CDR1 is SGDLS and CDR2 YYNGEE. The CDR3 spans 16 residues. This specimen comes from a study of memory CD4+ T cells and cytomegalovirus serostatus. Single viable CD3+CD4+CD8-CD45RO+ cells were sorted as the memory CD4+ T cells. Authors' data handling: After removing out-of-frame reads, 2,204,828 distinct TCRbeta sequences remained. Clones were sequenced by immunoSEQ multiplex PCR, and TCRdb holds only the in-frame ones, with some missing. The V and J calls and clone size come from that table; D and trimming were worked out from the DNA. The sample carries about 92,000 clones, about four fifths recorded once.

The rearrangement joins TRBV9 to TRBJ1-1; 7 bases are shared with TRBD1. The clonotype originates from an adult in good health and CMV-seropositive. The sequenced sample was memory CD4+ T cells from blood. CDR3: CASSAPNRGSSTEAFF. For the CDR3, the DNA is TGTGCCAGCAGCGCCCCTAACAGGGGATCCAGCACTGAAGCTTTCTTT.